This is a list of T cell receptor beta chains from one sample in a study of long-term antiretroviral therapy in people with HIV. The data were produced by immunoSEQ multiplex PCR, yet TCRdb's version contains in-frame clones alone and is incomplete. The profile covers 25,000 to 35,000 clones, with less than 90% appearing a single time and around 7.8% taken by the ten largest. This specimen was unsorted PBMCs, taken roughly 5 years before starting antiretroviral therapy. The receptors stem from a man aged 50 to 60 with HIV. Each CDR3 is given with its conserved first and last residue. A D gene is named only where the DNA matches it firmly. Size tells how often a clone was seen (once, few, many) or the class of an expanded clone, and some rows leave it out.

clone_size j_call d_call v_call cdr3_nt cdr3_aa
few TRBJ1-5 . TRBV2 TGTGCCAGCCAAGGGGATAGCAATCAGCCCCAGCATTTT CASQGDSNQPQHF
few TRBJ2-1 . TRBV4-1 TGCGCCAGCAGCCAACCCTGGGGCCGAGATAATGAGCAGTTCTTC CASSQPWGRDNEQFF
. TRBJ2-3 TRBD2 TRBV5-4 TGTGCCAGCAGCCAAACTAGCGGGATCGCAGATACGCAGTATTTT CASSQTSGIADTQYF
. TRBJ2-7 . TRBV6-6 TGTGCCAGCAGGTTCGGTTTGAACACCTACGAGCAGTACTTC CASRFGLNTYEQYF
. TRBJ2-7 TRBD1 TRBV6-6 TGTGCCAGCAGTGGAACAGGGGGCTCCCACGAGCAGTACTTC CASSGTGGSHEQYF
. TRBJ2-7 . TRBV5-3 TGTGCCAGAAGCTTGGTTGAGGTGCGGTTGTCCTACGAGCAGTACTTC CARSLVEVRLSYEQYF
. TRBJ2-1 . TRBV6-5 TGTGCCAGCAGGGCCTCCCTGGAGAATGAGCAGTTCTTC CASRASLENEQFF
. TRBJ2-3 TRBD1 TRBV29-1 TGCAGCGTTGGAAGGGTGCAGGGGGCTAGAGATACGCAGTATTTT CSVGRVQGARDTQYF
. TRBJ1-3 TRBD1 TRBV28 TGTGCCAGCAGAGTTGGCGGACAGGTAGACTCTGGAAACACCATATATTTT CASRVGGQVDSGNTIYF
. TRBJ2-3 . TRBV7-2 TGTGCCAGCAGCCCCTACGGGAGGGGGCGTCTCACAGATACGCAGTATTTT CASSPYGRGRLTDTQYF
. TRBJ1-6 TRBD1 TRBV7-9 TGTGCCAGCAGCCGAGGGACAGGGCCATCACCCCTCCACTTT CASSRGTGPSPLHF
few TRBJ2-3 . TRBV9 TGTGCCAGCAGCGGCTTCTCGGGAGCAGATACGCAGTATTTT CASSGFSGADTQYF
once TRBJ1-3 . TRBV19 TGTGCCAGTAGTGCAAACAGTGGAAACACCATATATTTT CASSANSGNTIYF
. TRBJ2-7 TRBD1 TRBV29-1 TGCAGCGTTGGGAGGGACAGGTACCAATACGAGCAGTACTTC CSVGRDRYQYEQYF
. TRBJ1-2 TRBD1 TRBV7-8 TGTGCCAGCAGCCCGGGGACAGGGGGACCGGGCTACACCTTC CASSPGTGGPGYTF
. TRBJ2-3 TRBD2 TRBV29-1 TGCAGCGTTGACGGGGGGGTGGCAGATACGCAGTATTTT CSVDGGVADTQYF
. TRBJ1-3 TRBD1 TRBV5-1 TGCGCCAGCAGCTCGACAGGGACCCCTGGAAACACCATATATTTT CASSSTGTPGNTIYF
. TRBJ2-3 . TRBV7-2 TGTGCCAGCAGCTTAGAGGCCGAGATAAGCACAGATACGCAGTATTTT CASSLEAEISTDTQYF
. TRBJ2-7 TRBD1 TRBV11-2 TGTGCCAGCAGTCCAGCGGGACAGGGACACTACGAGCAGTACTTC CASSPAGQGHYEQYF
. TRBJ2-7 . TRBV7-2 TGTGCCAGCAGCCCAGATAGGCAAACGAGCTCCTACGAGCAGTACTTC CASSPDRQTSSYEQYF
. TRBJ1-2 . TRBV6-6 TGTGCCACGGACAGAGGAAACTATGGCTACACCTTC CATDRGNYGYTF
. TRBJ1-1 . TRBV6-6 TGTGCCAGCAGTTCCGGGACAAATATGAACACTGAAGCTTTCTTT CASSSGTNMNTEAFF
. TRBJ2-5 . TRBV5-1 TGCGCCAGCAGCTTTTTGTGGGGAATCGAGGAGACCCAGTACTTC CASSFLWGIEETQYF
. TRBJ2-3 TRBD1 TRBV5-1 TGCGCCAGCAGCTTGGGGACAGGTTCAGATACGCAGTATTTT CASSLGTGSDTQYF
. TRBJ2-1 TRBD2 TRBV5-6 TGTGCCAGCAGCTTCCAGGGAGGGAATGAGCAGTTCTTC CASSFQGGNEQFF
. TRBJ2-6 . TRBV27 TGTGCCAGCAGTTTAAGCAGACCTTACTCTGGGGCCAACGTCCTGACTTTC CASSLSRPYSGANVLTF
once TRBJ2-3 . TRBV5-4 TGTGCCAGCAGCTTGTTTAGCGGAGCGAGACCTAAAACTAGCACAGATACGCAGTATTTT CASSLFSGARPKTSTDTQYF
. TRBJ2-1 . TRBV6-5 TGTGCCAGCAGTTACTCCTCGGGGGCCGGGTCTAATGAGCAGTTCTTC CASSYSSGAGSNEQFF
. TRBJ2-2 . TRBV12-5 TGTGCTAGTGGCACACTCAGGCGGGTCGGGGAGCTGTTTTTT CASGTLRRVGELFF
. TRBJ2-3 . TRBV9 TGTGCCAGCAGCTCCCGCGAACAGGGAAATACGCAGTATTTT CASSSREQGNTQYF
. TRBJ2-7 . TRBV19 TGTGCCAGTAGTATAGCGTACAACTCCTACGAGCAGTACTTC CASSIAYNSYEQYF
. TRBJ2-7 TRBD2 TRBV6-1 TGTGCCAGCAGTCCCGGGACTAGCCGGATCGGCGAGCAGTACTTC CASSPGTSRIGEQYF
few TRBJ1-6 TRBD1 TRBV4-1 TGCGCCAGCAGCCAAGCGGGACAGGGGGTGCGTGCCCTCCACTTT CASSQAGQGVRALHF
. TRBJ1-4 TRBD1 TRBV5-3 TGTGCCAGGGACAGGGGGATTGAAAAACTGTTTTTT CARDRGIEKLFF
. TRBJ2-7 . TRBV10-3 TGTGCCATCAGTGATATGGGGCAGGTCATGTTATACGAGCAGTACTTC CAISDMGQVMLYEQYF
. TRBJ2-1 TRBD2 TRBV11-3 TGTGCCAGCAGCCAGCGCTCCGCGGGGGGCTACAATGAGCAGTTCTTC CASSQRSAGGYNEQFF
. TRBJ1-5 . TRBV7-9 TGTGCCAGCAGCTCTACAGGGTCTGGCAATCAGCCCCAGCATTTT CASSSTGSGNQPQHF
. TRBJ2-7 . TRBV7-3 TGTGCCAGCAGCCCCAGCCCGGGCTATTCCTACGAGCAGTACTTC CASSPSPGYSYEQYF
. TRBJ1-2 . TRBV29-1 TGCAGCGTTTCCAGACGGGGTAACTATGGCTACACCTTC CSVSRRGNYGYTF
. TRBJ1-3 . TRBV5-4 TGTGCCAGCAGCTTGGCCCCGGGCGCCTCTGGAAACACCATATATTTT CASSLAPGASGNTIYF
. TRBJ2-3 . TRBV6-5 TGTGCCAGCAGTTACCGACGGGCTAGCACAGATACGCAGTATTTT CASSYRRASTDTQYF